This T cell receptor beta chain was sequenced in a study of blood T cell repertoires in COVID-19. Study-wide background: T cells, B-cell-depleted T cells, or PBMCs supplied cDNA or gDNA.

Trimming left V 6 bases short and J 3 bases short, with 17 bases between. The V gene's germline CDR1 is KGHSY and CDR2 FQNENV. The length of the CDR3 is 15 residues. Produced via immunoSEQ multiplex PCR; TCRdb's table is partial and in-frame only. The data show tens of thousands of clones, 70% to 90% seen once. The TCR was taken from a human donor in a cohort sampled during active COVID-19. Input material: peripheral blood. The rearrangement joins TRBV16 to TRBJ1-2, with D perhaps TRBD1 (6 bases). CDR3: CASRRSRGADYGYTF. CDR3 nucleotides: TGTGCCAGCAGAAGGAGCCGGGGGGCCGACTATGGCTACACCTTC. The full variable domain, its missing parts supplied by reference TRBV16 and TRBJ1-2, is GEEVAQTPKHLVRGEGQKAKLYCAPIKGHSYVFWYQQVLKNEFKFLISFQNENVFDETGMPKERFSAKCLPNSPCSLEIQATKLEDSAVYFCASRRSRGADYGYTFGSGTRLTVV.